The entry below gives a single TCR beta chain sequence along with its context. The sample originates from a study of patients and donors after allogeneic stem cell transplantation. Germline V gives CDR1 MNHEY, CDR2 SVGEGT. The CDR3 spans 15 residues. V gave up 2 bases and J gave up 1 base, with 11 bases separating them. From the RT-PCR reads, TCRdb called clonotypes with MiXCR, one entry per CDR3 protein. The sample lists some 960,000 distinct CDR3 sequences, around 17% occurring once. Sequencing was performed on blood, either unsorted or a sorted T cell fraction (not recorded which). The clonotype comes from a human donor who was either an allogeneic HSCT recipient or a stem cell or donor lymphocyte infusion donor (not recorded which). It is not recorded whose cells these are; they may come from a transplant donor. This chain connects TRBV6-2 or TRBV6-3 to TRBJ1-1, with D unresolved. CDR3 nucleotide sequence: TGTGCCAGCAGTTACCGCAGCCTTGAGAACACTGAAGCTTTCTTT. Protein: CASSYRSLENTEAFF.